This T cell receptor beta chain was retrieved from a study of glioma-infiltrating T cells. Findings and caveats of the study: A blood CDR3 motif signature was depleted in highly divergent patients.

The CDR3 is 11 amino acids. From germline, CDR1 is MNHEY and CDR2 SVGEGT. This clonotype occurred once. The antigen remains undetermined. A much bigger clone sits one base away, suggesting this may be a read error. Using RNA template, CDR3s of TCR alpha and beta were amplified with iRepertoire arm-PCR. TCRdb reprocessed the multiplex PCR reads via MiXCR and lists one record per CDR3 protein. Of around 350,000 distinct CDR3 sequences listed, roughly two fifths are singletons. The sequence derives from a human donor with low-grade glioma or glioblastoma, undergoing nonglioma brain surgery, or in good health (not recorded which). This chain connects TRBV6-2 or TRBV6-3 to TRBJ2-4, with D possibly matching TRBD1 (6 bases). Material for sequencing was glioma tissue, nonneoplastic brain tissue, or PBMCs (not recorded which). Here the CDR3 reads CTSGNRAIQYF. CDR3 nucleotide sequence: TGTACCAGCGGTAACAGGGCTATTCAGTACTTC.